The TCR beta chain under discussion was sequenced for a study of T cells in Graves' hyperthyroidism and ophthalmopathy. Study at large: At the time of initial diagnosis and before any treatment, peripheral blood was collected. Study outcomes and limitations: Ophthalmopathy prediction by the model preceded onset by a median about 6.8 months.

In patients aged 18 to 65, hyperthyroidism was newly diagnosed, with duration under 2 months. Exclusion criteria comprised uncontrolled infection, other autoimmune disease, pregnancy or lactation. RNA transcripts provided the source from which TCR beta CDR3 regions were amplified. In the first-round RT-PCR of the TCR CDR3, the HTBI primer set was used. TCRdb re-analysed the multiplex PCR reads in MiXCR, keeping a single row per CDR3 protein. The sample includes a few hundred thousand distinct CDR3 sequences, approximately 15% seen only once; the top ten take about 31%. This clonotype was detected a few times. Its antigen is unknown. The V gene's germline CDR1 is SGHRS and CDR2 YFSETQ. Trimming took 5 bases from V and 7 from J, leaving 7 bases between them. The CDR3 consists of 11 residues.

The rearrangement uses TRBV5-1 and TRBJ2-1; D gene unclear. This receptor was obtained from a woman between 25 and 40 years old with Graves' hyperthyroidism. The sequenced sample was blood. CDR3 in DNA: TGCGCCAGCAGGTTCAATAATGAGCAGTTCTTC. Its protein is CASRFNNEQFF. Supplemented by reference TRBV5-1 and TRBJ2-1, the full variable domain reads KAGVTQTPRYLIKTRGQQVTLSCSPISGHRSVSWYQQTPGQGLQFLFEYFSETQRNKGNFPGRFSGRQFSNSRSEMNVSTLELGDSALYLCASRFNNEQFFGPGTRLTVL.